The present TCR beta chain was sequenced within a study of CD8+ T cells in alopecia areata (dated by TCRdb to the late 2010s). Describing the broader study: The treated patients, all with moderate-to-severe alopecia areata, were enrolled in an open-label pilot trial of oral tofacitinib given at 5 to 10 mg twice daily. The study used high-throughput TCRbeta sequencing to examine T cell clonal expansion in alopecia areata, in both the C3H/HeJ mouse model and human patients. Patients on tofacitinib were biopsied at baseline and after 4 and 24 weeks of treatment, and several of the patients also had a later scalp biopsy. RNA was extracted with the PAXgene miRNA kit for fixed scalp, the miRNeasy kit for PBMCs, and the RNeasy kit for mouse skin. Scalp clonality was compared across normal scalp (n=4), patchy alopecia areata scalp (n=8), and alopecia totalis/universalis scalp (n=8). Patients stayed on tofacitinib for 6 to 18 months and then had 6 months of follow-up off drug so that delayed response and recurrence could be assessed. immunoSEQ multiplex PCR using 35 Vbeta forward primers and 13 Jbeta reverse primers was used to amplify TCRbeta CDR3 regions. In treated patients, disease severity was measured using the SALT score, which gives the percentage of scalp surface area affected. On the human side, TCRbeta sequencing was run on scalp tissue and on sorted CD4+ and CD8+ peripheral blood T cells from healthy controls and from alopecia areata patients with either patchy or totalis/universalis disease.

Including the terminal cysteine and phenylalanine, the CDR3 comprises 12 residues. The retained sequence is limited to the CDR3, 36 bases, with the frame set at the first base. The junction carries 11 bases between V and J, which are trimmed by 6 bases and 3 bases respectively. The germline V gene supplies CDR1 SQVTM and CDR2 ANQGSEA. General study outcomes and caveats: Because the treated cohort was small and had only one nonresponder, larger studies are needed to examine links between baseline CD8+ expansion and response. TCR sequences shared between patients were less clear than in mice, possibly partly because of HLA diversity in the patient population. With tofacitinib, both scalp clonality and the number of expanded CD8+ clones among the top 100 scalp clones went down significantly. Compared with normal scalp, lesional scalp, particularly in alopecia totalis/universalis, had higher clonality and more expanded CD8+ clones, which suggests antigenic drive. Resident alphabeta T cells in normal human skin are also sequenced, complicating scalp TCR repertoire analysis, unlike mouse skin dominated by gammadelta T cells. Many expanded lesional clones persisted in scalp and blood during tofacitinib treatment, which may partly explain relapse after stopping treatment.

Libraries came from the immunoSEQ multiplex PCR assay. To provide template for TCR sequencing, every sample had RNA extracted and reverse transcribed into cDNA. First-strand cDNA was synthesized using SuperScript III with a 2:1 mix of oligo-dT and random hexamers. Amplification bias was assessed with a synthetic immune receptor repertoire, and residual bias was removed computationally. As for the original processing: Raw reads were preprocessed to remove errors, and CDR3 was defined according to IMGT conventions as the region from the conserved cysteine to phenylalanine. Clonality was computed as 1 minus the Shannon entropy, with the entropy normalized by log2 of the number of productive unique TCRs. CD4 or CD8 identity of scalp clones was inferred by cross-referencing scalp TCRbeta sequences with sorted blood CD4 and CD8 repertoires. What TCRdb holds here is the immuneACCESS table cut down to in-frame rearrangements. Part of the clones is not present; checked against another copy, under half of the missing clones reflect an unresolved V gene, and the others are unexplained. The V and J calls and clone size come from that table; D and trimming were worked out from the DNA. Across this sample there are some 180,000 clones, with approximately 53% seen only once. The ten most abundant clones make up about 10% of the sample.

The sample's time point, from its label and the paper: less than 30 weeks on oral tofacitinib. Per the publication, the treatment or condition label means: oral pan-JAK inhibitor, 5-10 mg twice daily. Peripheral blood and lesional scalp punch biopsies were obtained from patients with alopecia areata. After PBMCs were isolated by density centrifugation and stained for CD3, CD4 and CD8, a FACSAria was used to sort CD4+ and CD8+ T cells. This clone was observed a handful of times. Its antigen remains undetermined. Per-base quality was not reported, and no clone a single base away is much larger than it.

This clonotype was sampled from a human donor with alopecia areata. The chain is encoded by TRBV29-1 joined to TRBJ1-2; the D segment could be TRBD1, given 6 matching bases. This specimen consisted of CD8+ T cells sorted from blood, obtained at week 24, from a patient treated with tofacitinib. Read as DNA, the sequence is TGCAGCGTCCGGGGACAAGACTATGGCTACACCTTC. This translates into CSVRGQDYGYTF.